This entry describes one T cell receptor (beta chain). The target antigen is unknown. RNA transcripts yielded amplified TCR beta CDR3 regions. The TCR CDR3 first-round RT-PCR relied on the HTBI primer set. MiXCR, applied by TCRdb to the multiplex PCR reads, yields one record per CDR3 protein. Of approximately 360,000 distinct CDR3 sequences listed, roughly 25% are singletons. The data are from a study of T cells in Graves' hyperthyroidism and ophthalmopathy. Study-level information: At the time of initial diagnosis and before any treatment, peripheral blood was collected.

Graves' hyperthyroidism qualified as stable when ophthalmopathy did not progress within 18 months. Thyroid ultrasound, orbital computed tomography, clinical symptoms, and serum thyroxine and TRAb underpinned diagnoses. Notes on the study in general: Blood also showed most of the thyroid clonotypes that were expanded above 0.001.

This TCR was sampled from a man between 50 and 59 years old with Graves' hyperthyroidism. Source material: blood.

The CDR3 nucleotides read TGTGCCAGCTCACGTAGCAGGGACCTCAATCAGCCCCAGCATTTT. This translates into CASSRSRDLNQPQHF. The rearrangement links TRBV18 to TRBJ1-5; D is perhaps TRBD1 (5 bases). The CDR3 is 15 amino acids. V lost 4 bases and J lost 3, with 13 bases in between. Germline V gene lookup returns CDR1 KGHSH and CDR2 LQKENI.